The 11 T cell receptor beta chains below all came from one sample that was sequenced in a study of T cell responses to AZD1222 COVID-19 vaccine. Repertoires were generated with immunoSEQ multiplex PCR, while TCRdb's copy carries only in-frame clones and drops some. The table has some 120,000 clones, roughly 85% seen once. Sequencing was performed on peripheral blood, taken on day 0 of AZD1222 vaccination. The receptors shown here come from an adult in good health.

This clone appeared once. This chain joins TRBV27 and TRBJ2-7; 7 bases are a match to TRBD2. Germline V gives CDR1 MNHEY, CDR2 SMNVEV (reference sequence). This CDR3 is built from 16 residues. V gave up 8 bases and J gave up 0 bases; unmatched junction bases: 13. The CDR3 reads CASRSRSAGDSYEQYF. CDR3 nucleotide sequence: TGTGCCAGCCGGTCACGTTCGGCGGGGGACTCCTACGAGCAGTACTTC.

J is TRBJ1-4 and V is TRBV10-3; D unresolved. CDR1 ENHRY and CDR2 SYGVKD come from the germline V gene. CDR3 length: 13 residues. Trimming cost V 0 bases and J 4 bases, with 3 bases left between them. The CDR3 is CAISESINEKLFF. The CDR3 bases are TGTGCCATCAGTGAGTCAATTAATGAAAAACTGTTTTTT.

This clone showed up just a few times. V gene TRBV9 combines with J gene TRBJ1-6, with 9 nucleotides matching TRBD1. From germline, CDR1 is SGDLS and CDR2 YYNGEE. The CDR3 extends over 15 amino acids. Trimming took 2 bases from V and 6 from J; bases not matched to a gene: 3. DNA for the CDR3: TGTGCCAGCAGCGTCGGGGGACAGGGTAATTCACCCCTCCACTTT. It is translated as CASSVGGQGNSPLHF. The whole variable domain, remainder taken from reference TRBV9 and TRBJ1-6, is DSGVTQTPKHLITATGQRVTLRCSPRSGDLSVYWYQQSLDQGLQFLIQYYNGEERAKGNILERFSAQQFPDLHSELNLSSLELGDSALYFCASSVGGQGNSPLHFGNGTRLTVT.

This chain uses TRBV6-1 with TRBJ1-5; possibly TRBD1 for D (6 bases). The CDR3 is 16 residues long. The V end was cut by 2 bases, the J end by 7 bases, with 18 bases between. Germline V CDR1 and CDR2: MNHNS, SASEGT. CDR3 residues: CASSEQRTVGNQPQHF. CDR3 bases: TGTGCCAGCAGTGAACAAAGGACAGTTGGGAACCAGCCCCAGCATTTT.

CDR3 DNA sequence: TGTGCCAGCAGTTACGACAATCTCTCCCCTGAAGCTTTCTTT. It translates to CASSYDNLSPEAFF. The chain is built from TRBV6-6 and TRBJ1-1; D is uncertain. V shed 2 bases and J shed 6 bases, with 13 bases lying between them. The CDR3 sequence is 14 residues long. Germline V lookup: CDR1 MNHNY, CDR2 SVGAGI (reference sequence).

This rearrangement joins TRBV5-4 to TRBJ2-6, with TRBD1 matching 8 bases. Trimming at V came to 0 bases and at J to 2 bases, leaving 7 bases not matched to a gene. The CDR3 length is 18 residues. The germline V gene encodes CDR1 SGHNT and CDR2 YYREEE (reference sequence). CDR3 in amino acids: CASSLGDRGPTGANVLTF. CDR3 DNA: TGTGCCAGCAGCTTGGGTGACAGGGGACCCACTGGGGCCAACGTCCTGACTTTC.

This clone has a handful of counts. The CDR3 DNA is TGTGCCAGCAGTTTAGGGGGACAGGGCGATCAGCCCCAGCATTTT. Amino acid sequence: CASSLGGQGDQPQHF. The chain carries TRBV28 and TRBJ1-5, with 9 bases aligning to TRBD1. Losses at the gene ends were 2 bases for V and 5 bases for J; bases not matched to a gene: 4. The V gene's germline CDR1 is MDHEN and CDR2 SYDVKM. This CDR3 has 15 amino acids.

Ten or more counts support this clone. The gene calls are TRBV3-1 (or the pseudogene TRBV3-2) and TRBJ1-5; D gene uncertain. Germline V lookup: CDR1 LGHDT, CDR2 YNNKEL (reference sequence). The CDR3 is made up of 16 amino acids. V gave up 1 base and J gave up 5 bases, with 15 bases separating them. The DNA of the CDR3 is TGTGCCAGCAGCCAAGCGGGCCAAGATGGGTATCAGCCCCAGCATTTT. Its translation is CASSQAGQDGYQPQHF.

This chain's CDR3 is CATSREAGPTYEQYF. CDR3 sequence (DNA): TGTGCCACCAGCAGAGAGGCGGGCCCAACCTACGAGCAGTACTTC. This chain joins TRBV15 and TRBJ2-7, with D possibly TRBD2 on 5 matching bases. Germline V gene data show CDR1 as LNHNV and CDR2 as YYDKDF (reference sequence). The CDR3 is 15 residues long. Trimming pared 0 bases from V and 2 bases from J, leaving 11 bases between.

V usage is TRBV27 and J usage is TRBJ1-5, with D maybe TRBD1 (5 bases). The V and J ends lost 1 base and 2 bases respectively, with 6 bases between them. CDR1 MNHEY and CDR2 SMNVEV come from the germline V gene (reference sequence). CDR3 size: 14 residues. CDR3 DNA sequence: TGTGCCAGCAGTTTATTAGGGGGCAATCAGCCCCAGCATTTT. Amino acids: CASSLLGGNQPQHF.

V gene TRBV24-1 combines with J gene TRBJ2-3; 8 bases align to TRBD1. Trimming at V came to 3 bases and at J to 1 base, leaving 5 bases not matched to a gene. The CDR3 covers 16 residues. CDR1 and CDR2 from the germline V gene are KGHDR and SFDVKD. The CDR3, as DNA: TGTGCCACCAGTGATGCCTCGGGACAGGGCACAGATACGCAGTATTTT. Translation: CATSDASGQGTDTQYF.